The clone carrying this T cell receptor (beta chain) was detected a few times. Its specificity is not known. With the read ending 3 residues before the CDR3 end, the germline J gene is used to fill in that end. Sequenced by immunoSEQ multiplex PCR; TCRdb stores in-frame clones only, minus some. Recorded here are some 25,000 clones, none singletons. Germline V gene sequence: CDR1 WSHSY, CDR2 SAAADI. This CDR3 has 16 amino acids. Trimming removed 7 bases from V and 2 bases from J; junction bases left unmatched: 7. The data were obtained in a study of T cell clonality in common variable immunodeficiency. General study points: Common variable immunodeficiency TCR beta sequences reportedly had fewer deletions and N-nucleotide insertions.

The receptor comes from a human donor with common variable immunodeficiency. The chain combines TRBV10-2 with TRBJ1-6; 8 nucleotides align to TRBD1. Input material: peripheral blood mononuclear cells. CDR3 loop: CASTRGQAAYNSPLHF. The CDR3 bases that were read are TGCGCCAGCACCAGGGGACAGGCGGCCTATAATTCACCC.